A single sample gave rise to the 19 T cell receptor beta chains below, sequenced in a study of T cells in pancreatic ductal adenocarcinoma. Surgery without prior neoadjuvant therapy was the treatment of the selected pancreatic ductal adenocarcinoma patients. TCRdb's copy holds only in-frame clones and misses some; the assay was immunoSEQ multiplex PCR. Here the sample spans 30,000 or so clones, 90% to 95% being singletons. Material: PBMCs. All receptors derive from a human donor with pancreatic ductal adenocarcinoma.

The chain joins TRBV11-2 to TRBJ1-3; D not certain. The CDR3 spans 16 residues. Germline CDR1 reads SGHAT; CDR2 reads FQNNGV. The V end was cut by 5 bases, the J end by 2 bases, with 16 bases between. CDR3 DNA sequence: TGTGCCAGCAGCCTTCTGGAGCGTTCGACTGGAAACACCATATATTTT. It encodes CASSLLERSTGNTIYF. Full variable domain (rest looked up from reference TRBV11-2 and TRBJ1-3): EAGVAQSPRYKIIEKRQSVAFWCNPISGHATLYWYQQILGQGPKLLIQFQNNGVVDDSQLPKDRFSAERLKGVDSTLKIQPAKLEDSAVYLCASSLLERSTGNTIYFGEGSWLTVV.

The V gene is TRBV7-2, the J gene TRBJ1-5, with D unclear. Trimming removed 3 bases at V and 6 bases at J, with 12 bases between. The CDR3 is 14 residues long. The germline V gene has CDR1 SGHTA and CDR2 FQGNSA. DNA of the CDR3: TGTGCCAGCAGCTTTTCCGGGGAGGGTCAGCCCCAGCATTTT. Its translation is CASSFSGEGQPQHF.

This sequence joins TRBV5-1 and TRBJ2-1; 12 nucleotides agree with TRBD2. Germline CDR1 and CDR2: SGHRS and YFSETQ. V lost 2 bases and J lost 7; bases outside the gene matches: 4. The CDR3 length is 15 residues. For the CDR3, the DNA is TGCGCCAGCAGCTTACTAGCGGGAGGTGGAAATGAGCAGTTCTTC. This codes for CASSLLAGGGNEQFF.

This clone was seen a single time. The chain joins TRBV6-5 to TRBJ1-2; tentative D call: TRBD1 (5 bases). This CDR3 is built from 13 residues. CDR1 is MNHEY, CDR2 SVGAGI, per germline. Trimming stripped 6 bases from V and 6 bases from J, with 14 bases between. The CDR3 sequence is CASSSGQVDGYTF. The CDR3 nucleotides read TGTGCCAGCAGCTCTGGACAAGTCGATGGCTACACCTTC.

The gene calls are TRBV29-1 and TRBJ1-5, with D perhaps TRBD1 (6 bases). The CDR3 runs 14 residues. Germline V gives CDR1 SQVTM, CDR2 ANQGSEA. The V and J ends lost 2 bases and 0 bases respectively, with 8 bases between them. The CDR3 nucleotides read TGCAGCGTTGAAACAGGGAATAGCAATCAGCCCCAGCATTTT. This translates into CSVETGNSNQPQHF.

Note on this clone: Within the sample, other DNA sequences also encode this same CDR3. The chain has TRBV5-4 and TRBJ1-2, with D unclear. Trimming cost V 2 bases and J 2 bases, with 7 bases left between them. Germline V lookup: CDR1 SGHNT, CDR2 YYREEE (reference sequence). CDR3 length: 13 amino acids. The CDR3 sequence: CASSLDTNYGYTF. The CDR3 region has the DNA TGTGCCAGCAGCTTAGACACCAACTATGGCTACACCTTC.

V gene TRBV5-1 combines with J gene TRBJ2-1; perhaps TRBD2 as D (5 bases). The CDR3 length is 14 residues. The germline gives CDR1 SGHRS, CDR2 YFSETQ. Between the trimmed V and J ends, which lost 0 bases and 6 bases, there was a span of 10 bases. CDR3 sequence reads: CASSLEASTNEQFF. CDR3 nucleotides: TGCGCCAGCAGCTTGGAGGCTAGCACCAATGAGCAGTTCTTC.

CDR3 DNA: TGTGCCAGCAGTGCCTCTAGTTATGGCTACACCTTC. It codes for CASSASSYGYTF. The chain employs TRBV6-1 and TRBJ1-2; D is uncertain. The germline CDR1 and CDR2 sequences are MNHNS and SASEGT. V lost 4 bases, J lost 5 bases, and 8 bases lay in between. The CDR3 is 12 residues long.

The chain has TRBV10-3 and TRBJ1-1; D may be TRBD1 (6 bases). This CDR3 region has 15 residues. Germline V gene data show CDR1 as ENHRY and CDR2 as SYGVKD. The V end lost 8 bases, the J end lost 1 base, and 17 bases lay between the germline ends. CDR3: CAIGAGAQGNTEAFF. Written as DNA, the CDR3 is TGTGCCATCGGAGCAGGGGCGCAGGGGAACACTGAAGCTTTCTTT.

The rearrangement uses TRBV7-9 and TRBJ2-3; tentatively, D is TRBD2 (6 bases). V shed 8 bases and J shed 3 bases, with 18 bases lying between them. Germline V gene sequence: CDR1 SEHNR, CDR2 FQNEAQ (reference sequence). The CDR3 consists of 15 residues. The CDR3 region is CASQWGSGLTDTQYF. The DNA of the CDR3 is TGTGCCAGCCAGTGGGGAAGCGGGTTAACAGATACGCAGTATTTT.

The rearrangement joins TRBV28 to TRBJ2-1, with D unresolved. V lost 2 bases and J 8 bases, leaving 13 bases between the germline ends. This CDR3 comprises 14 residues. CDR1 MDHEN and CDR2 SYDVKM come from the germline V gene. DNA for the CDR3: TGTGCCAGCAGTTTAATAGCTCCCGGACATGAGCAGTTCTTC. The encoded protein is CASSLIAPGHEQFF.

The rearrangement uses TRBV5-6 and TRBJ2-4, with D maybe TRBD1 (5 bases). Per the germline V gene, CDR1 is SGHDT and CDR2 is YYEEEE. Trimming removed 3 bases from V and 2 bases from J, with 18 bases in between. This CDR3 comprises 17 residues. The chain's CDR3 is CASSSIKQGATKNIQYF. The CDR3, as DNA: TGTGCCAGCAGCTCGATCAAGCAAGGGGCGACCAAAAACATTCAGTACTTC.

The rearrangement links TRBV5-1 to TRBJ2-7, with D possibly being TRBD2 (6 bases). The CDR3 contains 13 residues. V lost 4 bases and J 4 bases, leaving 12 bases between the germline ends. Germline-derived CDR1 and CDR2 are SGHRS and YFSETQ. The DNA of the CDR3 is TGCGCCAGCAGCCGGGACTTCGCTTACGAGCAGTACTTC. Protein product: CASSRDFAYEQYF.

The table lists this clone with a few counts. The chain recombines TRBV28 with TRBJ1-1, with 9 bases matching TRBD1. V trimming: 6 bases; J trimming: 5 bases; junction bases outside the gene matches: 4. The CDR3 totals 13 residues. Germline CDR1 is MDHEN and CDR2 is SYDVKM. CDR3: CASSRDRVTEAFF. The DNA for the CDR3 is TGTGCCAGCAGCCGGGACAGGGTAACTGAAGCTTTCTTT.

The chain couples TRBV7-6 to TRBJ2-7; 12 positions match TRBD2. Losses at the gene ends were 4 bases for V and 7 bases for J; bases not matched to a gene: 14. The CDR3 totals 17 residues. From germline, CDR1 is SGHVS and CDR2 FNYEAQ. Here the CDR3 reads CASSSRVASGRAWEQYF. The CDR3 DNA follows: TGTGCCAGCAGCTCTAGAGTGGCTAGCGGGAGGGCCTGGGAGCAGTACTTC.

The rearrangement uses TRBV6-6 and TRBJ1-1, with D perhaps matching TRBD1 (5 bases). There are 15 residues in the CDR3. V lost 0 bases and J lost 7, with 15 bases in between. Germline V lookup: CDR1 MNHNY, CDR2 SVGAGI (reference sequence). The CDR3 nucleotides are TGTGCCAGCAGTTACTCTACTCGCAGGGCTCTTGAAGCTTTCTTT. Protein: CASSYSTRRALEAFF.

The chain couples TRBV4-2 to TRBJ1-5; 8 bases map to TRBD1. Per germline, CDR1 LGHNA and CDR2 YNFKEQ. There are 16 residues in the CDR3. V lost 1 base and J lost 7; bases outside the gene matches: 9. Here the CDR3 reads CASSQGSGGGGQPQHF. The CDR3 bases are TGTGCCAGCAGCCAAGGCTCAGGGGGCGGGGGGCAGCCCCAGCATTTT.

This chain connects TRBV6-5 to TRBJ1-3; no clear D gene. Trimming took off 2 bases at V and 4 bases at J, with 9 bases between the two ends. CDR1 and CDR2 from the germline V gene are MNHEY and SVGAGI. The CDR3 is 14 amino acids. CDR3 residues: CASSYGLQGNTIYF. The CDR3 DNA sequence: TGTGCCAGCAGTTACGGTTTACAGGGAAACACCATATATTTT.

This sequence joins TRBV2 and TRBJ2-7; maybe TRBD2 (5 bases). V lost 3 bases and J 4 bases, leaving 19 bases between the germline ends. The CDR3 contains 16 residues. CDR1 SNHLY and CDR2 FYNNEI come from the germline V gene. Written as DNA, the CDR3 is TGTGCCAGCAGTGATTCGGGGTATATGGGTACGTACGAGCAGTACTTC. This sequence encodes CASSDSGYMGTYEQYF.